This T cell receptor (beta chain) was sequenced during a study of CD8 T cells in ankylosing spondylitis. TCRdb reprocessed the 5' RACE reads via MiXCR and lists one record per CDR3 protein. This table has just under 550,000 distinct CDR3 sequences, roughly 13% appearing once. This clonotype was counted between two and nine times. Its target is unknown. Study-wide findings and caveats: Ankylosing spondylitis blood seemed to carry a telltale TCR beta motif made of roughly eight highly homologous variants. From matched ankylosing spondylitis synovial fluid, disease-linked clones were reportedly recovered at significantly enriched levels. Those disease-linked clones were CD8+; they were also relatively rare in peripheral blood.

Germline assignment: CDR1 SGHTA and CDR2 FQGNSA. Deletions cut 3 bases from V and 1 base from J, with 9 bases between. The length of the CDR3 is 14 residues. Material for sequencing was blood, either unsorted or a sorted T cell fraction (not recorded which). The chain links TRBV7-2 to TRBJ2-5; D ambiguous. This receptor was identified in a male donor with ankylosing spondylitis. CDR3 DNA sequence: TGTGCCAGCAGCTTCAATAGGGCCCAAGAGACCCAGTACTTC. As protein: CASSFNRAQETQYF.